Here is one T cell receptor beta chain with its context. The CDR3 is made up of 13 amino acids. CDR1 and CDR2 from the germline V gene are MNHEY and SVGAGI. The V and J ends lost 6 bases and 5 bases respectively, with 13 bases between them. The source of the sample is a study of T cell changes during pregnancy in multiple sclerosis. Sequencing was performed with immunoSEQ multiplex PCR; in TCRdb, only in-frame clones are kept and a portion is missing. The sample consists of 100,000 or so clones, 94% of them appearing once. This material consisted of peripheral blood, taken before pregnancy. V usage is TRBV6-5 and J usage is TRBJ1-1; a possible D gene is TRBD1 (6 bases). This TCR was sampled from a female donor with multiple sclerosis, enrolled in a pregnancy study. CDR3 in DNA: TGTGCCAGCAGCAGGGGTTTGGGAACTGAAGCTTTCTTT. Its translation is CASSRGLGTEAFF.